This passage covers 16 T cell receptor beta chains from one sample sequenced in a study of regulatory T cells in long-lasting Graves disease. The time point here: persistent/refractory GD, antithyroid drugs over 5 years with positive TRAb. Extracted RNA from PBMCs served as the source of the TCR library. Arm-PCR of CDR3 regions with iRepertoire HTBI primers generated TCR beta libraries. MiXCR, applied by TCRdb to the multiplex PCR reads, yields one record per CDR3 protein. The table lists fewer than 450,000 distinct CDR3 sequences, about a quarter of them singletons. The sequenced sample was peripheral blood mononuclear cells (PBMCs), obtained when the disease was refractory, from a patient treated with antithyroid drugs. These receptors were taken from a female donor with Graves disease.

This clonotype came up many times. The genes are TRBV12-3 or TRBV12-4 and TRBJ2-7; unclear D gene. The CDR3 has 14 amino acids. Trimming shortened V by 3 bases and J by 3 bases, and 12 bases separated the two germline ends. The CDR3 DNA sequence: TGTGCCAGCAGTTTCTGGGTCCAGGACTACGAGCAGTACTTC. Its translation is CASSFWVQDYEQYF.

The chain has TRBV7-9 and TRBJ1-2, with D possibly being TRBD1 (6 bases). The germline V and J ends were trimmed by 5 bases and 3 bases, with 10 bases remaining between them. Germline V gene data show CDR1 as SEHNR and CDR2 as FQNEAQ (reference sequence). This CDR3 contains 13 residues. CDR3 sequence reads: CASSIRQDYGYTF. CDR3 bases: TGTGCCAGCAGCATCCGACAGGACTATGGCTACACCTTC. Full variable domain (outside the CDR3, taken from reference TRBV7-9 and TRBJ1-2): DTGVSQNPRHKITKRGQNVTFRCDPISEHNRLYWYRQTLGQGPEFLTYFQNEAQLEKSRLLSDRFSAERPKGSFSTLEIQRTEQGDSAMYLCASSIRQDYGYTFGSGTRLTVV.

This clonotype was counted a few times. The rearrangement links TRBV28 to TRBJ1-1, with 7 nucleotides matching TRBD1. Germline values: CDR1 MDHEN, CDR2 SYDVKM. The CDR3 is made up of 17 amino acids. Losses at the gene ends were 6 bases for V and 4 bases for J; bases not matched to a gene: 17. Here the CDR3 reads CASSLGINRGFFTEAFF. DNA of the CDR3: TGTGCCAGCAGCTTAGGAATTAACAGGGGATTTTTCACTGAAGCTTTCTTT.

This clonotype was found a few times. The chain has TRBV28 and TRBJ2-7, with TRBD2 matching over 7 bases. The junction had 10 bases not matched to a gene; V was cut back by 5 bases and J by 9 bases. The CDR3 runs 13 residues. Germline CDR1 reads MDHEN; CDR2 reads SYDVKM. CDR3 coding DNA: TGTGCCAGCAGTCCACCGACTAGCACAGCGCAGTACTTC. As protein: CASSPPTSTAQYF.

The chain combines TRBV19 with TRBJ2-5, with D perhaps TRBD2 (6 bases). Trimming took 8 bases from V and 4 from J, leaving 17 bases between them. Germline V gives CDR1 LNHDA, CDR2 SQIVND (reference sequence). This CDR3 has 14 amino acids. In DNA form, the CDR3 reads TGTGCCAGTCGAAACGGGGGAGCGGGAGAGACCCAGTACTTC. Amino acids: CASRNGGAGETQYF.

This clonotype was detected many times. CDR3 residues: CSARLGANRKTQYF. The CDR3 DNA is TGCAGTGCTAGACTGGGGGCAAACAGGAAGACCCAGTACTTC. The chain combines TRBV20-1 with TRBJ2-5, with D tentatively TRBD1 (6 bases). This CDR3 has 14 residues. V lost 2 bases and J 6 bases, leaving 16 bases between the germline ends. Germline V gives CDR1 DFQATT, CDR2 SNEGSKA (reference sequence).

In DNA, the CDR3 is TGCAGCGTGGGAATAATAGGGACTAGCGGGAGTTACACCTACGAGCAGTACTTC. Encoded protein: CSVGIIGTSGSYTYEQYF. The rearrangement uses TRBV29-1 and TRBJ2-7, with TRBD2 matching over 14 bases. The CDR3 loop spans 18 amino acids. V was pared by 6 bases and J by 2 bases, with 15 bases of the junction left unmatched. Germline V gene sequence: CDR1 SQVTM, CDR2 ANQGSEA.

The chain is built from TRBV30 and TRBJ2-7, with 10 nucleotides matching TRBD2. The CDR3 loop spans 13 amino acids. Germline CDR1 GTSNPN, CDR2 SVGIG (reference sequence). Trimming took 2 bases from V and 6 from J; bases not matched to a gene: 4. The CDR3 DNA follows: TGTGCCTGGAGTAGTTTAGCGGGAGGCGAGCAGTACTTC. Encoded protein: CAWSSLAGGEQYF.

CDR3 residues: CASSPRTGGTPYGYTF. For the CDR3, the DNA is TGTGCCAGCAGCCCCCGGACAGGGGGCACCCCTTATGGCTACACCTTC. The chain is built from TRBV14 and TRBJ1-2; 11 bases line up with TRBD1. Per the germline V gene, CDR1 is SGHDN and CDR2 is FVKESK. V lost 4 bases and J lost 5; bases outside the gene matches: 9. The CDR3 contains 16 residues.

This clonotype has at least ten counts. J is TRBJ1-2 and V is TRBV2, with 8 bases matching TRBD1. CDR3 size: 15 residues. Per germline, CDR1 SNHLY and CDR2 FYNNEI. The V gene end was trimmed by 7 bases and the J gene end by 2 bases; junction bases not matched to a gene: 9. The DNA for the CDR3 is TGTGCCAGCACTGTGACCCGGACAGGGAACTATGGCTACACCTTC. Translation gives CASTVTRTGNYGYTF.

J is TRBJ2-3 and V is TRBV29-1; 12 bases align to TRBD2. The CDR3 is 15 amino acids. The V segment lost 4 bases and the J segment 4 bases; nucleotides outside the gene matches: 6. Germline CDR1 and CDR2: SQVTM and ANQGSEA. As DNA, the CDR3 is TGCAGCGTTGCTGGACTAGCGGGGTCTCCAGATACGCAGTATTTT. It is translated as CSVAGLAGSPDTQYF.

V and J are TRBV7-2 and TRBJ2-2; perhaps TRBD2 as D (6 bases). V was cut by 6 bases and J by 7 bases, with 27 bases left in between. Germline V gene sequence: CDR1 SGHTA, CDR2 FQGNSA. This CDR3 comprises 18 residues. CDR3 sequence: CASRRHVSGRTRGGELFF. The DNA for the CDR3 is TGTGCCAGCAGACGTCACGTTAGTGGGAGGACCCGGGGCGGGGAGCTGTTTTTT.

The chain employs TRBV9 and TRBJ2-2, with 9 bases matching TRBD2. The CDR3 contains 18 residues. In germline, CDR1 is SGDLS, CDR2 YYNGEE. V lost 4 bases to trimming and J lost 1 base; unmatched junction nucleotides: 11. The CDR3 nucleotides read TGTGCCAGCAGCCCCGGAGTAGCGGGAGCCATGAACACCGGGGAGCTGTTTTTT. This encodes CASSPGVAGAMNTGELFF.

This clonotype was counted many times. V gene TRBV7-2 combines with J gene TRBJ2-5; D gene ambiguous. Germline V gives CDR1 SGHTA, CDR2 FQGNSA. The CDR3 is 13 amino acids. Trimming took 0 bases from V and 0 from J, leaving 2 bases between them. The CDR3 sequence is CASSLADQETQYF. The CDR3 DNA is TGTGCCAGCAGCTTAGCGGACCAAGAGACCCAGTACTTC.

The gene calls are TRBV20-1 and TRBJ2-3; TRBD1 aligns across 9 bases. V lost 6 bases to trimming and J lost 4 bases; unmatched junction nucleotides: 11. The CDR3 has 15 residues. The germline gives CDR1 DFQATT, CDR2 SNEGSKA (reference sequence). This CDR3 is CSAPPGTGSADTQYF. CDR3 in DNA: TGCAGTGCCCCCCCCGGGACAGGGTCGGCAGATACGCAGTATTTT.

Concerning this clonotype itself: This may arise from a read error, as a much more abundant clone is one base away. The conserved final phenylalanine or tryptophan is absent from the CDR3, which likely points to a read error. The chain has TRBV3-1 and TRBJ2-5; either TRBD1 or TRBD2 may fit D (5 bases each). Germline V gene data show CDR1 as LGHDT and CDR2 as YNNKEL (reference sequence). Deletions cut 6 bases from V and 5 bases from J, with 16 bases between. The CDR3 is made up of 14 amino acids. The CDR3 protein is CASRSGPGAETQYY. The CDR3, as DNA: TGTGCCAGCAGATCGGGACCCGGGGCCGAGACCCAGTACTAC.